This T cell receptor (beta chain) is drawn from a study of CD8 T cells in ankylosing spondylitis. General study points: Some of these motif variants have turned up before, in reports on reactive arthritis synovial fluid and blood.

V was cut by 4 bases and J by 3 bases, with 4 bases left in between. This CDR3 contains 11 residues. Germline V lookup: CDR1 SGHAT, CDR2 FQNNGV. In its sample, this clonotype was seen many times. Its antigen is as yet unknown. TCRdb reprocessed the 5' RACE reads via MiXCR and lists one record per CDR3 protein. The sample consists of some 250,000 distinct CDR3 sequences, roughly a quarter of them appearing once. V is TRBV11-2 and J is TRBJ2-7; D unresolved. The sequenced sample was blood, either unsorted or a sorted T cell fraction (not recorded which). This receptor was identified in a male donor with ankylosing spondylitis or in good health (not recorded which). CDR3 loop: CASSSDYEQYF. For the CDR3, the DNA is TGTGCCAGCAGCTCCGACTACGAGCAGTACTTC.